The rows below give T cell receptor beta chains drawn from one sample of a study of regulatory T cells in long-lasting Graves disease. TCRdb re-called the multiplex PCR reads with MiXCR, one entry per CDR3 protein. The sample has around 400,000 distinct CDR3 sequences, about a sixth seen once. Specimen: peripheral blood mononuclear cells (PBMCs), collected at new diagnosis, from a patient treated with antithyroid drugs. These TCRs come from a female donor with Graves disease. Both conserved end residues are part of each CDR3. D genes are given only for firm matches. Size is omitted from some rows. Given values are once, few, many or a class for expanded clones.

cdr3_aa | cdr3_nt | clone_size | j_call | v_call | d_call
CSASTDNEQFF | TGCAGTGCTAGCACGGACAATGAGCAGTTCTTC | many | TRBJ2-1 | TRBV20-1 | NA
CASSPSGTEAFF | TGCGCCAGCAGCCCGAGCGGGACTGAAGCTTTCTTT | many | TRBJ1-1 | TRBV5-1 | NA
CSVGGGGGGYEQYF | TGCAGCGTCGGGGGAGGAGGGGGTGGTTACGAGCAGTACTTC | many | TRBJ2-7 | TRBV29-1 | NA
CASSPRTGDSDGYTF | TGTGCCAGCAGTCCACGGACAGGGGATTCGGATGGCTACACCTTC | NA | TRBJ1-2 | TRBV12-3/TRBV12-4 | TRBD1
CASRSDSSYEQYF | TGTGCCAGCAGATCGGACAGCTCCTACGAGCAGTACTTC | many | TRBJ2-7 | TRBV12-3/TRBV12-4 | NA
CASSLFAAMNTEAFF | TGTGCCAGCAGCTTATTCGCAGCCATGAACACTGAAGCTTTCTTT | many | TRBJ1-1 | TRBV11-2 | NA
CASSTKPPGLWNQPQHF | TGTGCCAGCAGTACGAAGCCCCCAGGTTTATGGAATCAGCCCCAGCATTTT | NA | TRBJ1-5 | TRBV27 | NA
CASSYSEDSFAYEQYF | TGTGCCAGCAGTTACTCCGAAGACAGTTTCGCCTACGAGCAGTACTTC | NA | TRBJ2-7 | TRBV6-2/TRBV6-3 | NA
CATSDNPGTSGGRAQYF | TGTGCCACCAGTGATAACCCCGGGACTAGCGGGGGAAGGGCGCAGTATTTT | NA | TRBJ2-3 | TRBV24-1 | TRBD2
CSACWVNNEQFF | TGCAGTGCTTGTTGGGTGAACAATGAGCAGTTCTTC | many | TRBJ2-1 | TRBV20-1 | NA
CASSLVRRWGTSGRVREETQYF | TGTGCCAGCAGCTTAGTCAGGAGGTGGGGGACTAGCGGGAGGGTGAGGGAAGAGACCCAGTACTTC | many | TRBJ2-5 | TRBV7-2 | TRBD2
CAISGTIVHEQFF | TGTGCCATCAGTGGGACTATAGTTCATGAGCAGTTCTTC | NA | TRBJ2-1 | TRBV10-3 | NA
CASSQEFF | TGTGCCAGCTCACAGGAGTTCTTC | many | TRBJ2-1 | TRBV18 | NA
CASKDREDIGELFF | TGTGCCAGCAAGGACAGGGAAGACATCGGGGAGCTGTTTTTT | few | TRBJ2-2 | TRBV28 | TRBD1
CASSYLSFAQPQHF | TGTGCCAGCAGTTACTTAAGTTTTGCTCAGCCCCAGCATTTT | many | TRBJ1-5 | TRBV6-5 | NA
CASSQMTGRGDEQFF | TGTGCCAGCAGCCAAATGACAGGTCGGGGAGATGAGCAGTTCTTC | NA | TRBJ2-1 | TRBV7-9 | NA